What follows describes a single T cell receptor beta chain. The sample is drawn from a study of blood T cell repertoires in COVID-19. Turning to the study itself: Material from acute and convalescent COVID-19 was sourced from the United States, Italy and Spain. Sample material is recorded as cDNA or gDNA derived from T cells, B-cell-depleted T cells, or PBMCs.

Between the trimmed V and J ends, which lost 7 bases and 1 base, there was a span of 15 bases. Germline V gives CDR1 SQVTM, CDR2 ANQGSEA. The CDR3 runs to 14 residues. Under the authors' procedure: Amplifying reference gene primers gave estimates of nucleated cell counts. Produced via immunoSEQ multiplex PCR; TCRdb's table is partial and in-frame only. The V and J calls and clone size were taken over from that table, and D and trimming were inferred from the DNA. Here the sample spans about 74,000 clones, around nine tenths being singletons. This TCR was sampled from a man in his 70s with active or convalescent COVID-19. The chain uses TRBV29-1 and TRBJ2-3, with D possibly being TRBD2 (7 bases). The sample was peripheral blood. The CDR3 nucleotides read TGCAGCGCCCGAGGGGGAGGGGGCACAGATACGCAGTATTTT. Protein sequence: CSARGGGGTDTQYF.